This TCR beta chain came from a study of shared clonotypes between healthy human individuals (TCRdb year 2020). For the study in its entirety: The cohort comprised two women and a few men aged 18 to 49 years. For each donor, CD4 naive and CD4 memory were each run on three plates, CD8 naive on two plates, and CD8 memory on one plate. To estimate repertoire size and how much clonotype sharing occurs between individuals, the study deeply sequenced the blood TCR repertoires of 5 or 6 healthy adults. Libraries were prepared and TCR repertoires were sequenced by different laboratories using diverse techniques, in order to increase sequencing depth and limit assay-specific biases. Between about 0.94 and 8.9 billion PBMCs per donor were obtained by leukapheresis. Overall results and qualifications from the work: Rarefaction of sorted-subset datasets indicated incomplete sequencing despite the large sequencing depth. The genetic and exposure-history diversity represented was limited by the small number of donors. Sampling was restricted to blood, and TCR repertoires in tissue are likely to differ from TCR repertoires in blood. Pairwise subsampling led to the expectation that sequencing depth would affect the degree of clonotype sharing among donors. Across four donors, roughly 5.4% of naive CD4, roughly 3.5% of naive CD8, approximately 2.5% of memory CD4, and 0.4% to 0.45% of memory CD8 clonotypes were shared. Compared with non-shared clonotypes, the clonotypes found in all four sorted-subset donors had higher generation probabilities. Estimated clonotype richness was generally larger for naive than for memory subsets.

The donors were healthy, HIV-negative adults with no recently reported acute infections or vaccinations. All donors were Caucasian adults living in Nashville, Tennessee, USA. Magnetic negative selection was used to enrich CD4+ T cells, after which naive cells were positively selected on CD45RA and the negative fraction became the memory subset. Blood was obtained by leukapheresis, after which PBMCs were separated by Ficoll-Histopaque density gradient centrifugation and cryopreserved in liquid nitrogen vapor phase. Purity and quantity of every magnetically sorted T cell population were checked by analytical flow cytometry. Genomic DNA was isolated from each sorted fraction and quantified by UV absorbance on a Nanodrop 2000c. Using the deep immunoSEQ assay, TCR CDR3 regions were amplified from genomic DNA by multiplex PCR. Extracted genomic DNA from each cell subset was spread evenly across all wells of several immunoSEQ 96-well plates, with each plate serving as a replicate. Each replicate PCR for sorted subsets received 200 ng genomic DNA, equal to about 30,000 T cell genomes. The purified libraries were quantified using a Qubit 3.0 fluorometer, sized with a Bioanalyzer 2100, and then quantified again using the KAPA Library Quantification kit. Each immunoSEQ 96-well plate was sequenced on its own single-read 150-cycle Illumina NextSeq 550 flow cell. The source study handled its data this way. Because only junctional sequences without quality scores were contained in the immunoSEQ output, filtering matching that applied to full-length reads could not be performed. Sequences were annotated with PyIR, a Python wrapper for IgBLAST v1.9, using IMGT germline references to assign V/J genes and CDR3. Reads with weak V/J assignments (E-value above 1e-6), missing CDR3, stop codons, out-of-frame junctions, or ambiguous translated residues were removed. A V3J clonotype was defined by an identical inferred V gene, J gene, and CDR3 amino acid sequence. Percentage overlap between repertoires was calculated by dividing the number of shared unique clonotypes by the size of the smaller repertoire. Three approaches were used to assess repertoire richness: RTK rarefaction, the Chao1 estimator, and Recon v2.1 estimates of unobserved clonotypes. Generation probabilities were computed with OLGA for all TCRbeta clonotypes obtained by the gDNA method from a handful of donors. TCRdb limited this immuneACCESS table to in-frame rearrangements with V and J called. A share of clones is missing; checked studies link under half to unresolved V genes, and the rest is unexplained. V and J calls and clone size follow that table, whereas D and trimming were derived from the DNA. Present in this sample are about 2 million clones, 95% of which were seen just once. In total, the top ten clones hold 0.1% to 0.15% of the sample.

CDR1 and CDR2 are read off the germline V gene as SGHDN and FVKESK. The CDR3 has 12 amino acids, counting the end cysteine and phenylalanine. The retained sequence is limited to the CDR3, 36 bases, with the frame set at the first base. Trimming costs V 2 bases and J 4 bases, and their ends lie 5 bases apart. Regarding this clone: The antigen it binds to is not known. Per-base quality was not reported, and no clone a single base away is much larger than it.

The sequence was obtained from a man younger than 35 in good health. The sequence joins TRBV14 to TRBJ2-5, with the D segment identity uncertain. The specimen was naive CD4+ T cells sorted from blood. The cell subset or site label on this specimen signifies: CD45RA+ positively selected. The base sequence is TGTGCCAGCAGCCAAATGAGAGAGACCCAGTACTTC. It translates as CASSQMRETQYF.